The 28 T cell receptor beta chains in this list originate from one sample, sequenced in a study of monozygotic twins with cystic fibrosis. Libraries were prepared by immunoSEQ multiplex PCR; TCRdb keeps only in-frame clonotypes and omits some of them. The sample gives tens of thousands of clones, approximately 97% of which show up once; 0.15% to 0.2% is in the top ten. Sample: blood. The receptor source for this set is a girl between 2 and 10 years old with cystic fibrosis.

This sequence joins TRBV5-1 and TRBJ1-1; D is unclear. The V end lost 2 bases, the J end lost 8 bases, and 7 bases lay between the germline ends. The CDR3 spans 11 residues. The V gene's germline CDR1 is SGHRS and CDR2 YFSETQ. In DNA, the CDR3 is TGCGCCAGCAGCTTTGCGGGGGAAGCTTTCTTT. The encoded protein is CASSFAGEAFF.

The V call is TRBV30, the J call TRBJ2-1, with D perhaps given as TRBD1 or TRBD2 (5 bases each). V was pared by 4 bases and J by 10 bases, with 14 bases between. Germline assignment: CDR1 GTSNPN and CDR2 SVGIG (reference sequence). CDR3 size: 12 residues. As DNA, the CDR3 is TGTGCCTGGACCCTACTCCGGGGCGAGCAGTTCTTC. This codes for CAWTLLRGEQFF.

V usage is TRBV30 and J usage is TRBJ1-6, with unresolved D. This CDR3 has 11 amino acids. V lost 2 bases and J 8 bases, leaving 4 bases between the germline ends. Germline CDR1 reads GTSNPN; CDR2 reads SVGIG (reference sequence). CDR3 region: CAWSKDSPLHF. The CDR3 coding sequence is TGTGCCTGGAGTAAGGATTCACCCCTCCACTTT.

The chain uses TRBV10-1 and TRBJ1-4; 10 bases line up with TRBD1. The CDR3 runs to 15 residues. Losses at the gene ends were 2 bases for V and 6 bases for J; bases not matched to a gene: 3. The V gene's germline CDR1 is WNHNN and CDR2 SYGVQD (reference sequence). The DNA for the CDR3 is TGCGCCAGCAGTGAGCGGACAGGGGGGGATGAAAAACTGTTTTTT. Translating it yields CASSERTGGDEKLFF.

The chain has TRBV2 and TRBJ1-1; D ambiguous. Trimming cost V 7 bases and J 0 bases, with 18 bases left between them. The CDR3 contains 16 residues. From germline, CDR1 is SNHLY and CDR2 FYNNEI. CDR3 region: CASTGKGRPLNTEAFF. In nucleotides, the CDR3 is TGTGCCAGCACGGGAAAGGGCAGACCCCTGAACACTGAAGCTTTCTTT.

The chain joins TRBV7-2 to TRBJ2-5; 10 bases match TRBD2. V dropped 2 bases and J dropped 0; count of bases not matched to a gene: 0. The CDR3 totals 15 residues. Per germline, CDR1 SGHTA and CDR2 FQGNSA. The CDR3 loop reads CASSLTSGNQETQYF. The DNA of the CDR3 is TGTGCCAGCAGCTTAACTAGCGGGAACCAAGAGACCCAGTACTTC.

This CDR3 reads CASSPPSGPYEQYF. The CDR3 nucleotides are TGTGCCAGCTCACCCCCTAGCGGCCCCTACGAGCAGTACTTC. The rearrangement links TRBV18 to TRBJ2-7, with 7 bases aligning to TRBD2. The ends lost 3 bases at V and 2 bases at J; junction bases unmatched: 4. Germline CDR1 is KGHSH and CDR2 is LQKENI. CDR3 length: 14 amino acids.

The chain uses TRBV5-1 and TRBJ2-3; 15 bases map to TRBD2. The CDR3 consists of 15 residues. After removal of 7 bases from V and 4 bases from J, the junction contained 4 bases not matched to a gene. CDR1 is SGHRS and CDR2 is YFSETQ in the germline V gene. The CDR3 nucleotides are TGCGCCAGCGGACTAGCGGGAGGGCGTGCAGATACGCAGTATTTT. Protein sequence: CASGLAGGRADTQYF.

The chain's CDR3 is CASAKGNQPQHF. The DNA of the CDR3 is TGTGCCAGCGCGAAGGGGAATCAGCCCCAGCATTTT. V usage is TRBV5-6 and J usage is TRBJ1-5; tentative D call: TRBD1 (5 bases). The CDR3 has 12 amino acids. In germline, CDR1 is SGHDT, CDR2 YYEEEE. Trimming took off 7 bases at V and 4 bases at J, with 9 bases between the two ends.

The rearrangement joins TRBV23-1 to TRBJ2-4; 10 positions agree with TRBD1. TRBV23-1 is treated as an ORF (open reading frame) with a function not yet certain. Germline trimming cut 6 bases from V and 1 base from J; bases unmatched to any gene: 21. The CDR3 is 21 amino acids. The DNA of the CDR3 is TGCGCCAGCAGACCCCGGGACAGGGGTTATTCCCGGGGCCTGGCCAAAAACATTCAGTACTTC. Translated, it gives CASRPRDRGYSRGLAKNIQYF.

The chain employs TRBV28 and TRBJ1-2, with D possibly being TRBD1 (6 bases). Trimming took 5 bases from V and 8 from J, leaving 18 bases between them. Looked up from germline, CDR1 is MDHEN and CDR2 is SYDVKM. The CDR3 runs to 14 residues. For the CDR3, the DNA is TGTGCCAGCAGTGAGAGGGACACTCACCCAGGCTACACCTTC. Its protein is CASSERDTHPGYTF.

The chain couples TRBV5-6 to TRBJ1-2; D unclear. V lost 0 bases and J lost 4, with 7 bases in between. In germline, CDR1 is SGHDT, CDR2 YYEEEE. The CDR3 has 13 amino acids. Here the CDR3 DNA reads TGTGCCAGCAGCTTGGCAGATCTCTATGGCTACACCTTC. It codes for CASSLADLYGYTF. The variable domain in full, with the rest retrieved from reference TRBV5-6 and TRBJ1-2, is DAGVTQSPTHLIKTRGQQVTLRCSPKSGHDTVSWYQQALGQGPQFIFQYYEEEERQRGNFPDRFSGHQFPNYSSELNVNALLLGDSALYLCASSLADLYGYTFGSGTRLTVV.

The V gene is TRBV29-1, the J gene TRBJ1-1, with D maybe TRBD1 (5 bases). CDR3 length: 14 residues. Germline CDR1 SQVTM, CDR2 ANQGSEA. Trimming stripped 3 bases from V and 5 bases from J, with 16 bases between. The chain's CDR3 is CSVDPHGGRTEAFF. For the CDR3, the DNA is TGCAGCGTTGACCCCCACGGGGGAAGGACTGAAGCTTTCTTT. Together with reference TRBV29-1 and TRBJ1-1, the CDR3 gives the full variable domain: SAVISQKPSRDICQRGTSLTIQCQVDSQVTMMFWYRQQPGQSLTLIATANQGSEATYESGFVIDKFPISRPNLTFSTLTVSNMSPEDSSIYLCSVDPHGGRTEAFFGQGTRLTVV.

The chain has TRBV4-1 and TRBJ1-6; perhaps TRBD1 as D (6 bases). V was cut by 0 bases and J by 7 bases, with 10 bases left in between. CDR1 is MGHRA and CDR2 is YSYEKL in the germline V gene. CDR3 length: 15 residues. The CDR3 here is CASSQDPQGNSPLHF. The CDR3 bases are TGCGCCAGCAGCCAAGACCCCCAGGGGAATTCACCCCTCCACTTT.

This clone was detected only a few times. The J gene is TRBJ1-1, the V gene TRBV4-1; D gene ambiguous. Germline assignment: CDR1 MGHRA and CDR2 YSYEKL. V lost 4 bases and J lost 0, with 12 bases in between. CDR3 length equals 15 residues. CDR3 residues: CASSLRTELNTEAFF. CDR3 coding DNA: TGCGCCAGCAGCCTCCGGACGGAGCTGAACACTGAAGCTTTCTTT.

The chain is built from TRBV7-3 and TRBJ2-1; D unresolved. Germline CDR1 SGHTA, CDR2 FQGTGA. The CDR3 extends over 15 amino acids. The V end lost 4 bases, the J end lost 0 bases, and 10 bases lay between the germline ends. CDR3 sequence reads: CASSSGQSSYNEQFF. CDR3 in DNA: TGTGCCAGCAGCTCTGGGCAGAGCTCCTACAATGAGCAGTTCTTC.

The rearrangement joins TRBV13 to TRBJ2-7; the D gene is possibly TRBD1 (6 bases). This CDR3 has 14 amino acids. Germline V gene sequence: CDR1 PRHDT, CDR2 FYEKMQ (reference sequence). V lost 4 bases, J lost 0 bases, and 10 bases lay in between. DNA of the CDR3: TGTGCCAGCAGCTACCGGGACAACTCCTACGAGCAGTACTTC. Amino acids: CASSYRDNSYEQYF. The whole variable domain, filled in from reference TRBV13 and TRBJ2-7, reads AAGVIQSPRHLIKEKRETATLKCYPIPRHDTVYWYQQGPGQDPQFLISFYEKMQSDKGSIPDRFSAQQFSDYHSELNMSSLELGDSALYFCASSYRDNSYEQYFGPGTRLTVT.

V is TRBV7-8 and J is TRBJ2-1, with 7 bases fitting TRBD2. Trimming removed 0 bases from V and 7 bases from J; junction bases left unmatched: 6. The CDR3 extends over 15 amino acids. CDR1 and CDR2 from the germline V gene are SGHVS and FQNEAQ. CDR3 in DNA: TGTGCCAGCAGCTTAGCGGGAGGGCCGGTGAATGAGCAGTTCTTC. Residues: CASSLAGGPVNEQFF.

This rearrangement joins TRBV4-1 to TRBJ1-5; 8 bases line up with TRBD1. The V segment lost 3 bases and the J segment 6 bases; nucleotides outside the gene matches: 7. Germline V gene data show CDR1 as MGHRA and CDR2 as YSYEKL. CDR3 length: 15 residues. The CDR3 DNA reads TGCGCCAGCAGCCAGCGACAGGGGAACGCTCAGCCCCAGCATTTT. Protein sequence: CASSQRQGNAQPQHF.

The rearrangement joins TRBV7-6 to TRBJ2-7; unclear D gene. Trimming stripped 3 bases from V and 5 bases from J, with 11 bases between. This CDR3 is built from 13 residues. Germline V gene data show CDR1 as SGHVS and CDR2 as FNYEAQ. The CDR3 sequence is CASSFRSTNEQYF. DNA of the CDR3: TGTGCCAGCAGCTTTCGGAGTACCAACGAGCAGTACTTC.

J is TRBJ2-7 and V is TRBV10-3; TRBD1 might be the D (5 bases). The V and J ends lost 11 bases and 0 bases respectively, with 17 bases between them. Germline V gene data show CDR1 as ENHRY and CDR2 as SYGVKD. CDR3 length: 14 amino acids. DNA of the CDR3: TGTGCCGCGAAGACATACGACAGCTCCTACGAGCAGTACTTC. Protein product: CAAKTYDSSYEQYF.

The rearrangement joins TRBV5-6 to TRBJ2-7, with 10 bases identical to TRBD2. Trimming at V came to 4 bases and at J to 5 bases, leaving 9 bases not matched to a gene. The germline CDR1 and CDR2 sequences are SGHDT and YYEEEE. The CDR3 is 15 amino acids. The DNA for the CDR3 is TGTGCCAGCAGCCCGATAGCGGGAGGCTCACACGAGCAGTACTTC. It specifies CASSPIAGGSHEQYF.

V usage is TRBV7-2 and J usage is TRBJ2-7; D is tentatively TRBD1 or TRBD2 (5 bases each). Trimming removed 3 bases at V and 8 bases at J, with 17 bases between. Germline V gives CDR1 SGHTA, CDR2 FQGNSA. The CDR3 spans 14 residues. The CDR3 sequence is CASSFLPGRGKQYF. In DNA, the CDR3 is TGTGCCAGCAGCTTTCTCCCGGGGCGCGGCAAGCAGTACTTC.

The chain couples TRBV6-5 to TRBJ2-1, with TRBD2 identical over 9 bases. J gave up 9 bases and V 2 bases, and 8 bases lay outside the gene matches. This CDR3 contains 15 residues. Germline V gives CDR1 MNHEY, CDR2 SVGAGI. The CDR3 sequence: CASSYERLAAPEQFF. DNA for the CDR3: TGTGCCAGCAGTTACGAGCGACTAGCGGCTCCTGAGCAGTTCTTC.

The V and J genes are TRBV5-8 and TRBJ2-3, with 9 bases matching TRBD2. V dropped 6 bases and J dropped 1; count of bases not matched to a gene: 6. Germline CDR1 is SGHTS and CDR2 is YDEGEE. CDR3 length: 15 residues. CDR3 sequence (DNA): TGTGCCAGCATCCTAGCGGGGAGGGGCACAGATACGCAGTATTTT. Encoded protein: CASILAGRGTDTQYF.

V is TRBV5-1 and J is TRBJ2-3; TRBD1 might be the D (5 bases). The CDR3 consists of 15 residues. Germline-derived CDR1 and CDR2 are SGHRS and YFSETQ. V was clipped by 2 bases and J by 3 bases, with 13 bases between them. This CDR3 reads CASSFDRRSTDTQYF. As DNA, the CDR3 is TGCGCCAGCAGCTTCGACAGAAGGTCGACAGATACGCAGTATTTT.

The rearrangement joins TRBV11-2 to TRBJ2-5, with D possibly matching TRBD1 (5 bases). This CDR3 region has 14 residues. Deletions cut 5 bases from V and 3 bases from J, with 13 bases between. Germline-derived CDR1 and CDR2 are SGHAT and FQNNGV. CDR3 sequence: CASSLVDREETQYF. As DNA, the CDR3 is TGTGCCAGCAGCCTCGTAGACAGAGAAGAGACCCAGTACTTC. Full variable domain (missing parts from reference TRBV11-2 and TRBJ2-5): EAGVAQSPRYKIIEKRQSVAFWCNPISGHATLYWYQQILGQGPKLLIQFQNNGVVDDSQLPKDRFSAERLKGVDSTLKIQPAKLEDSAVYLCASSLVDREETQYFGPGTRLLVL.

The rearrangement uses TRBV9 and TRBJ2-1; the D gene is possibly TRBD2 (7 bases). CDR1 is SGDLS and CDR2 is YYNGEE in the germline V gene. The V end lost 0 bases, the J end lost 0 bases, and 19 bases lay between the germline ends. There are 19 residues in the CDR3. The CDR3 DNA sequence: TGTGCCAGCAGCGTAGCCTTCGGGGGGCTAGCGGACTCCTACAATGAGCAGTTCTTC. Its translation: CASSVAFGGLADSYNEQFF.